This T cell receptor (beta chain) was captured by sequencing in a study of Graves' ophthalmopathy and Graves' hyperthyroidism. Study as a whole: The blood sample was drawn at first diagnosis and before any treatment.

Concerning this clonotype: Its matching antigen is unknown.

PBMCs came from 10 ml of fresh peripheral blood. Study results and caveats: Blood samples also showed most expanded thyroid clonotypes exceeding 0.001 frequency. The model forecast ophthalmopathy progression, reaching roughly 71% sensitivity and 72% to 80% specificity.

Using RNA transcripts, the TCR beta CDR3 regions were amplified. First-round RT-PCR employed HTBI primers, with a second-round multiplex PCR after it. TCRdb re-analysed the multiplex PCR reads in MiXCR, keeping a single row per CDR3 protein. The data hold 600,000 to 950,000 distinct CDR3 sequences, with 40% observed a single time. This TCR was recovered from an adult man with Graves' ophthalmopathy. Material: peripheral blood.

Written as DNA, the CDR3 is TGTGCCAGCAGTCTGTTGGGGGGGACAAACTATGGCTACACCTTC. As protein: CASSLLGGTNYGYTF. The chain links TRBV2 to TRBJ1-2; the D gene is possibly TRBD1 (6 bases). The CDR3 is 15 amino acids. Per the germline V gene, CDR1 is SNHLY and CDR2 is FYNNEI. The V and J ends lost 5 bases and 2 bases respectively, with 15 bases between them.